This T cell receptor beta chain originates from a study of blood T cell repertoires in COVID-19 (dated by TCRdb to about 2020). Broadly, across the study: The collaborator samples originated in the United States, Italy and Spain and spanned the acute and convalescent phases of COVID-19. A de-identified subject ID, COVID-19 status, age in years and sex were almost always included in the sample metadata. The dataset comprised deeply sampled blood TCRbeta repertoires from subjects exposed to, actively infected with, or recovered from COVID-19. The material from the prospective study consisted of cDNA or gDNA derived from T cells, B-cell-depleted T cells, or PBMCs. HLA class I and class II types, where available, came from metadata supplied by the sample provider rather than from assay-based typing. A freely available public database, intended as a resource for researchers studying the immune response to SARS-CoV-2, is where the repertoires were released. Samples came from the ongoing ImmuneRACE study (first 160 participants) plus 1,254 subjects from 6 global collaborators.

V is pruned by 1 base and J by 6 bases, leaving 9 bases of the junction without a gene match. CDR1 and CDR2 (SGHNT, YYREEE) derive from the germline V gene (reference sequence). Its CDR3 holds 15 amino acids, cysteine through phenylalanine. Only the CDR3 region is kept as DNA, spanning 45 bases read in frame from base 1. Whole blood was collected in K2EDTA tubes by collaborating institutions according to the institutions' own protocols. For TCRbeta analysis, collaborators shipped samples in one of three forms: frozen whole blood, isolated PBMCs, or DNA extracted from either of those sample types. Beyond this particular receptor, the publication reports: The quantity of clinical and demographic metadata differed by source and by participant and was supplied without curation.

Remarks on this clone: There is no known antigen for this receptor. Per-base quality was not reported, and no clone a single base away is much larger than it.

TCRbeta CDR3 regions were amplified from genomic DNA using the immunoSEQ Assay, a bias-controlled multiplex PCR. The original pipeline was this. The number of nucleated cells in each sample was estimated from the amplification of reference gene primers within the assay. To quantify the absolute abundance of each unique TCRbeta CDR3 rearrangement, sequence reads were collapsed and filtered. For each sample, productive Simpson clonality was calculated by taking the square root of Simpson's diversity index across productive rearrangements. Imported from immuneACCESS, the table was reduced by TCRdb to in-frame sequences with V and J called. These copies leave out some clones; in studies compared against another copy, an unresolved V gene accounts for under half, and the cause of the remainder is not known. That table furnishes V, J and clone size, whereas the DNA furnished D and trimming. A total of approximately 150,000 clones appear in this sample, around 80% of them only once. Jointly, the top ten make up approximately 19% of the sample.

This receptor was identified in an elderly woman with acute or convalescent COVID-19. The chain couples TRBV5-4 to TRBJ1-1; TRBD1 agrees with 7 junctional bases. Source material: peripheral blood. This receptor has the CDR3 CASSLPQGSGAEAFF. The nucleotide sequence reads TGTGCCAGCAGCTTGCCACAGGGGAGTGGCGCTGAAGCTTTCTTT.